The 29 T cell receptor beta chains given below trace back to one sample, sequenced in a study of Graves' ophthalmopathy and Graves' hyperthyroidism. RNA transcripts were the template, and TCR beta CDR3 regions were amplified from them. RT-PCR was first run with HTBI primers, then multiplex PCR in a second round. Via MiXCR, TCRdb re-called the multiplex PCR reads, giving one row per CDR3 protein. The sample has 500,000 to 700,000 distinct CDR3 sequences, about 40% seen once. Sequenced: peripheral blood or thyroid tissue (not recorded which). The origin of the receptors is an adult man with Graves' hyperthyroidism.

This clonotype has a handful of counts. The genes are TRBV7-9 and TRBJ2-5; 8 bases agree with TRBD1. V was pared by 5 bases and J by 5 bases, with 10 bases of the junction left unmatched. Per the germline V gene, CDR1 is SEHNR and CDR2 is FQNEAQ (reference sequence). CDR3 size: 15 residues. Written as DNA, the CDR3 is TGTGCCAGCAGCCGCGGACAGGGTTTCGGGGAGACCCAGTACTTC. Translated, it gives CASSRGQGFGETQYF. Full variable domain (missing parts from reference TRBV7-9 and TRBJ2-5): DTGVSQNPRHKITKRGQNVTFRCDPISEHNRLYWYRQTLGQGPEFLTYFQNEAQLEKSRLLSDRFSAERPKGSFSTLEIQRTEQGDSAMYLCASSRGQGFGETQYFGPGTRLLVL.

This clonotype was observed many times. This chain links TRBV12-3 or TRBV12-4 with TRBJ2-7, with a possible D match to TRBD1 (6 bases). The CDR3 loop spans 13 amino acids. The V and J ends lost 5 bases and 3 bases respectively, with 11 bases between them. CDR3 in DNA: TGTGCCAGCAGTCTACAGGGCGGCTACGAGCAGTACTTC. Amino acid sequence: CASSLQGGYEQYF.

This clonotype was recorded many times. The chain links TRBV10-3 to TRBJ2-2; TRBD2 aligns across 12 bases. This CDR3 has 16 residues. J gave up 6 bases and V 7 bases, and 9 bases lay outside the gene matches. Germline CDR1 ENHRY, CDR2 SYGVKD. CDR3 in amino acids: CAITRTSGVSAGELFF. In DNA, the CDR3 is TGTGCCATCACCAGGACTAGCGGGGTATCCGCCGGGGAGCTGTTTTTT.

This chain joins TRBV30 and TRBJ1-5; 8 positions match TRBD1. The trim removed 3 bases at V and 5 bases at J, leaving 9 bases unmatched. The CDR3 is 15 residues long. The germline CDR1 and CDR2 sequences are GTSNPN and SVGIG (reference sequence). The CDR3, as DNA: TGTGCCTGGAGAAAGGGGACAGGTCGGGATCAGCCCCAGCATTTT. Translation: CAWRKGTGRDQPQHF.

This clonotype showed up many times. The V call is TRBV20-1, the J call TRBJ2-5, with D possibly TRBD1 on 5 matching bases. The germline gives CDR1 DFQATT, CDR2 SNEGSKA (reference sequence). The CDR3 runs to 14 residues. V lost 0 bases, J lost 5 bases, and 13 bases lay in between. CDR3 in DNA: TGCAGTGCTAGAGATTCCAGGGTGGGGGAGACCCAGTACTTC. As protein: CSARDSRVGETQYF.

The rearrangement links TRBV19 to TRBJ2-5, with D possibly matching TRBD2 (5 bases). The CDR3 contains 16 residues. The germline gives CDR1 LNHDA, CDR2 SQIVND (reference sequence). Trimming took off 3 bases at V and 4 bases at J, with 18 bases between the two ends. The CDR3 reads CASSMTTRGFGETQYF. The CDR3, as DNA: TGTGCCAGTAGTATGACAACCAGAGGGTTCGGAGAGACCCAGTACTTC.

This clonotype was detected many times. The rearrangement joins TRBV29-1 to TRBJ1-2; 8 positions agree with TRBD1. The germline CDR1 and CDR2 sequences are SQVTM and ANQGSEA. V trimming: 3 bases; J trimming: 5 bases; junction bases outside the gene matches: 5. This CDR3 region has 13 residues. For the CDR3, the DNA is TGCAGCGTTGAGGCCAGGGGGCTTTATGGCTACACCTTC. Translated: CSVEARGLYGYTF.

As for this clonotype: A read error is likely, as this CDR3 ends without the conserved phenylalanine or tryptophan. V gene TRBV7-9 combines with J gene TRBJ1-2; 9 bases fit TRBD1. The CDR3 is 18 residues long. CDR1 and CDR2 from the germline V gene are SEHNR and FQNEAQ (reference sequence). The J segment lost 0 bases and the V segment lost 5 bases, leaving 13 bases of the junction unmatched. The CDR3, as DNA: TGTGCCAGCAGCAATTATAACAGGGGGCGTCAAGCTAACTATGGCTACACCATC. Translated, it gives CASSNYNRGRQANYGYTI.

On this clonotype: Given the absence of the conserved phenylalanine or tryptophan at the CDR3 end, a read error is likely. It is unclear where the CDR3 begins or ends on the DNA, so no DNA is shown, and the CDR3 is as TCRdb lists it. V is TRBV9 and J is TRBJ2-7; the table calls TRBD1, which could not be checked here. The germline V gene encodes CDR1 SGDLS and CDR2 YYNGEE. The CDR3 contains 10 residues when both ends are counted. Here the CDR3 reads CASSTNRGYY.

The table lists this clonotype with many counts. This chain connects TRBV10-2 to TRBJ2-5; no clear D gene. From germline, CDR1 is WSHSY and CDR2 SAAADI. The CDR3 runs 13 residues. V was cut by 1 base and J by 4 bases, with 7 bases left in between. The chain's CDR3 is CASSEWGRETQYF. CDR3 bases: TGCGCCAGCAGTGAGTGGGGTCGAGAGACCCAGTACTTC.

This clonotype was detected only a few times. The chain is built from TRBV27 and TRBJ2-7; D is unresolved. V shed 4 bases and J shed 0 bases, with 7 bases lying between them. In germline, CDR1 is MNHEY, CDR2 SMNVEV (reference sequence). This CDR3 is built from 13 residues. CDR3 coding DNA: TGTGCCAGCAGTTCTCAGGCCTCCTACGAGCAGTACTTC. It yields the protein CASSSQASYEQYF.

This chain uses TRBV4-2 with TRBJ2-7, with 8 bases matching TRBD2. CDR1 and CDR2 from the germline V gene are LGHNA and YNFKEQ. V trimming: 0 bases; J trimming: 2 bases; junction bases outside the gene matches: 6. This CDR3 has 16 amino acids. Here the CDR3 DNA reads TGTGCCAGCAGCCAAGATAGTGGGCGGGGGGCCTACGAGCAGTACTTC. Amino acids: CASSQDSGRGAYEQYF.

This clonotype was seen just once. The V gene is TRBV7-9, the J gene TRBJ2-5, with TRBD1 matching 12 bases. Germline V gene lookup returns CDR1 SEHNR and CDR2 FQNEAQ (reference sequence). This CDR3 is 15 amino acids long. V lost 5 bases and J lost 9; bases outside the gene matches: 10. CDR3 sequence reads: CASSGGTGGSEPQYF. CDR3 DNA: TGTGCCAGCAGCGGTGGGACAGGGGGCTCGGAGCCCCAGTACTTC.

This clonotype has ten or more counts. The rearrangement joins TRBV19 to TRBJ2-6; D is perhaps TRBD2 (7 bases). Germline V gene data show CDR1 as LNHDA and CDR2 as SQIVND (reference sequence). CDR3 length: 18 residues. V was cut by 7 bases and J by 2 bases, with 21 bases left in between. The CDR3 here is CASTGKGGSTAGANVLTF. CDR3 DNA: TGTGCCAGTACCGGAAAGGGGGGGTCTACGGCTGGGGCCAACGTCCTGACTTTC.

This clonotype appeared many times. The CDR3 DNA is TGTGCCAGCAGTGCCCCGACAGGGGTCTATGGCTACACCTTC. This sequence encodes CASSAPTGVYGYTF. V usage is TRBV6-6 and J usage is TRBJ1-2; 8 bases line up with TRBD1. The CDR3 is made up of 14 amino acids. V lost 5 bases, J lost 4 bases, and 6 bases stayed unmatched. Germline values: CDR1 MNHNY, CDR2 SVGAGI (reference sequence).

This clonotype was seen many times. The chain couples TRBV10-3 to TRBJ2-5; D may be TRBD2 (6 bases). Germline V gene sequence: CDR1 ENHRY, CDR2 SYGVKD. CDR3 length equals 14 residues. Trimming took off 1 base at V and 3 bases at J, with 9 bases between the two ends. Here the CDR3 reads CAISEFGGKETQYF. The CDR3 bases are TGTGCCATCAGTGAGTTCGGGGGAAAAGAGACCCAGTACTTC.

This chain joins TRBV29-1 and TRBJ2-5; 16 bases fit TRBD2. Trimming at V came to 8 bases and at J to 5 bases, leaving 14 bases not matched to a gene. The CDR3 contains 17 residues. CDR1 is SQVTM and CDR2 is ANQGSEA in the germline V gene. DNA of the CDR3: TGCAGCTTACTCCCGGGACTAGCGGGAGGGCCTGCCGAGACCCAGTACTTC. Translated: CSLLPGLAGGPAETQYF. Full variable domain (missing parts from reference TRBV29-1 and TRBJ2-5): SAVISQKPSRDICQRGTSLTIQCQVDSQVTMMFWYRQQPGQSLTLIATANQGSEATYESGFVIDKFPISRPNLTFSTLTVSNMSPEDSSIYLCSLLPGLAGGPAETQYFGPGTRLLVL.

This clonotype occurred many times. The chain couples TRBV10-2 to TRBJ1-5; TRBD1 matches 11 bases. The germline CDR1 and CDR2 sequences are WSHSY and SAAADI. This CDR3 region has 14 residues. J was trimmed by 7 bases and V by 6 bases; bases with no gene match: 5. CDR3 amino acids: CASSWTGGEQPQHF. As DNA, the CDR3 is TGCGCCAGCAGCTGGACAGGGGGCGAGCAGCCCCAGCATTTT.

The CDR3 here is CSSPETDYGYTF. In DNA form, the CDR3 reads TGCAGCTCACCCGAGACGGACTATGGCTACACCTTC. The chain has TRBV29-1 and TRBJ1-2; no firm D call. Germline V gives CDR1 SQVTM, CDR2 ANQGSEA. The V end was cut by 8 bases, the J end by 3 bases, with 13 bases between. The CDR3 runs to 12 residues.

This clonotype was counted at least ten times. The rearrangement links TRBV4-1 to TRBJ1-1; no clear D gene. The CDR3 extends over 15 amino acids. In germline, CDR1 is MGHRA, CDR2 YSYEKL. Trimming took off 0 bases at V and 1 base at J, with 9 bases between the two ends. Here the CDR3 reads CASSQEMARNTEAFF. The CDR3 bases are TGCGCCAGCAGCCAAGAAATGGCGCGGAACACTGAAGCTTTCTTT.

This clonotype was picked up many times. CDR3 nucleotides: TGCAGCGTTGAAACAGGAGGTTCGGGGTCACCCCTCCACTTT. Translating gives CSVETGGSGSPLHF. This sequence joins TRBV29-1 and TRBJ1-6; D possibly corresponds to TRBD1 (5 bases). Germline CDR1 SQVTM, CDR2 ANQGSEA. The CDR3 contains 14 residues. Deletions cut 2 bases from V and 10 bases from J, with 15 bases between.

The sample holds many counts of this clonotype. The chain couples TRBV10-2 to TRBJ1-1; D is possibly TRBD1 (5 bases). V gave up 4 bases and J gave up 10 bases, with 22 bases separating them. The germline CDR1 and CDR2 sequences are WSHSY and SAAADI. The CDR3 is 15 amino acids. The chain's CDR3 is CASSGAGLDKFGAFF. CDR3 coding DNA: TGCGCCAGCAGTGGAGCAGGGCTGGATAAGTTTGGAGCTTTCTTT.

The chain is built from TRBV15 and TRBJ1-2, with D possibly TRBD1 on 6 matching bases. V shed 5 bases and J shed 6 bases, with 19 bases lying between them. From germline, CDR1 is LNHNV and CDR2 YYDKDF (reference sequence). This CDR3 is 15 amino acids long. This CDR3 reads CATSGHGVGGDGYTF. CDR3 DNA sequence: TGTGCCACCAGCGGACATGGGGTTGGGGGCGATGGCTACACCTTC.

With respect to this clonotype: As the CDR3 is not closed by the conserved phenylalanine or tryptophan, this likely results from a read error. The gene calls are TRBV11-2 and TRBJ1-2; D gene unclear. Trimming stripped 5 bases from V and 6 bases from J, with 13 bases between. This CDR3 is built from 13 residues. Germline V gene lookup returns CDR1 SGHAT and CDR2 FQNNGV. The CDR3 region is CASSLRPGDGYTL. CDR3 DNA sequence: TGTGCCAGCAGCCTCCGCCCCGGGGATGGCTACACCCTC.

The chain employs TRBV12-3 or TRBV12-4 and TRBJ1-1; TRBD1 matches 9 bases. This CDR3 spans 16 amino acids. V lost 10 bases to trimming and J lost 2 bases; unmatched junction nucleotides: 14. The CDR3 DNA sequence: TGTGCCACCCTTGGGGCTCGGACAGGGGCTAACACTGAAGCTTTCTTT. Translating gives CATLGARTGANTEAFF.

The J gene is TRBJ2-5, the V gene TRBV20-1, with 7 nucleotides matching TRBD2. Trimming at V came to 1 base and at J to 6 bases, leaving 8 bases not matched to a gene. This CDR3 comprises 14 residues. Germline V gives CDR1 DFQATT, CDR2 SNEGSKA (reference sequence). The CDR3 region has the DNA TGCAGTGCTAGAGGTGGGCGGGAGTCCAAGACCCAGTACTTC. Encoded protein: CSARGGRESKTQYF.

This clonotype has at least ten counts. This chain uses TRBV6-1 with TRBJ2-7; D ambiguous. This CDR3 contains 11 residues. V was shortened by 8 bases and J by 3 bases, with 8 bases between the two germline ends. Germline values: CDR1 MNHNS, CDR2 SASEGT. CDR3: CASENFYEQYF. CDR3 DNA sequence: TGTGCCAGCGAGAATTTCTACGAGCAGTACTTC.

The V and J genes are TRBV29-1 and TRBJ1-2; no clear D gene. The CDR3 is made up of 11 amino acids. The germline V gene encodes CDR1 SQVTM and CDR2 ANQGSEA. V was cut by 7 bases and J by 8 bases, with 14 bases left in between. The chain's CDR3 is CSAHSGGGYTF. The CDR3 DNA sequence: TGCAGCGCTCATTCGGGTGGCGGCTACACCTTC.

Ten or more counts support this clonotype. This chain joins TRBV9 and TRBJ2-7, with D tentatively TRBD2 (6 bases). Trimming left V 5 bases short and J 6 bases short, with 21 bases between. The CDR3 is made up of 15 amino acids. Germline-derived CDR1 and CDR2 are SGDLS and YYNGEE. CDR3 sequence (DNA): TGTGCCAGCAGTGTTAGTGGCGGGATAGCTGGCGAGCAGTACTTC. This encodes CASSVSGGIAGEQYF.